The rows below give T cell receptor beta chains drawn from one sample of a study of blood T cell repertoires in COVID-19. The data were produced by immunoSEQ multiplex PCR, yet TCRdb's version contains in-frame clones alone and is incomplete. The sample lists fewer than 250,000 clones; almost 85% were seen once. Sequences were obtained from PBMCs or T cells enriched from blood (not recorded which). These receptors came from a woman aged 50 to 65 with acute COVID-19. Both conserved end residues are trimmed from each CDR3. Clone size is stated in some rows and not others, as once, few, many or a class when expanded.

J gene: TRBJ1-2
clone size: .
V gene: TRBV18
CDR3 protein: ATRGVYGYT

J gene: TRBJ1-2
clone size: .
V gene: TRBV27
CDR3 protein: ASSLTSADRANGYT

J gene: TRBJ1-2
clone size: .
V gene: TRBV9
CDR3 protein: ASSGMTGGRGYT

J gene: TRBJ2-6
clone size: once
V gene: TRBV10-2
CDR3 protein: ASQATRPLSGANVLT

J gene: TRBJ1-6
clone size: .
V gene: TRBV12-3/TRBV12-4
CDR3 protein: ASRRPLTPLH

J gene: TRBJ2-7
clone size: .
V gene: TRBV18
CDR3 protein: ASSPSGVAGVYEQY

J gene: TRBJ2-2
clone size: .
V gene: TRBV4-3
CDR3 protein: ASSQGTGTGELF

J gene: TRBJ2-5
clone size: few
V gene: TRBV19
CDR3 protein: ASSPGLAGQTQY

J gene: TRBJ1-5
clone size: .
V gene: TRBV19
CDR3 protein: ASSIEGQGSAPQH

J gene: TRBJ2-7
clone size: .
V gene: TRBV5-4
CDR3 protein: ASSPRAGDPYEQY

J gene: TRBJ2-1
clone size: .
V gene: TRBV7-9
CDR3 protein: ASSFSEQGANEQF

J gene: TRBJ1-1
clone size: .
V gene: TRBV5-1
CDR3 protein: ASSLNRGGVEAF

J gene: TRBJ2-7
clone size: few
V gene: TRBV11-2
CDR3 protein: ASSRTSGGSYEQY

J gene: TRBJ1-2
clone size: .
V gene: TRBV6-5
CDR3 protein: ASSYSPGQGGNGYT

J gene: TRBJ1-4
clone size: few
V gene: TRBV7-2
CDR3 protein: ASSYFRVSNNEKLF

J gene: TRBJ1-5
clone size: .
V gene: TRBV20-1
CDR3 protein: SASSLNQPQH

J gene: TRBJ2-7
clone size: .
V gene: TRBV18
CDR3 protein: ASSPLAGDHEQY

J gene: TRBJ2-4
clone size: .
V gene: TRBV29-1
CDR3 protein: SVEGQGKNIQY